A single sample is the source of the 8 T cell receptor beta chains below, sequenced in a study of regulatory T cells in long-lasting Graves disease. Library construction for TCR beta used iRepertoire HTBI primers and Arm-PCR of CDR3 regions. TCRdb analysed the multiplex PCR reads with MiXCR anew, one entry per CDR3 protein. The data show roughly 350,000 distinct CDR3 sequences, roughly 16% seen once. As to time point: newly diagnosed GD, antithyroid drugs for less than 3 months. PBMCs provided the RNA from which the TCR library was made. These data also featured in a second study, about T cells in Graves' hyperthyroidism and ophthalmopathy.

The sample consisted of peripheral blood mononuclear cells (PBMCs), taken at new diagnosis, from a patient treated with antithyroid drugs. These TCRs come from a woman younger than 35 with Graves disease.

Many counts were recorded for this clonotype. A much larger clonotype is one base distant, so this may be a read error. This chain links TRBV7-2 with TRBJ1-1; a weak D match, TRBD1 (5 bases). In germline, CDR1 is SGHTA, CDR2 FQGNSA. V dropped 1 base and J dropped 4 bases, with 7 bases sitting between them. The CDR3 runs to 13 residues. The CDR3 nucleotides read TGTGCCAGCAGCTTAGTAGGGGTCACTGAAGCTTTCTTT. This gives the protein CASSLVGVTEAFF.

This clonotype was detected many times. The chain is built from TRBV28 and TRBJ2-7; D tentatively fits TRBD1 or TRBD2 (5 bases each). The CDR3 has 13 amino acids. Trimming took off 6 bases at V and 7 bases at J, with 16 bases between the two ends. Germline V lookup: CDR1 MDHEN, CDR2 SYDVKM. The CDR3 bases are TGTGCCAGCAGCCCTGGGGGACCGGGGGAGCAGTACTTC. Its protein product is CASSPGGPGEQYF.

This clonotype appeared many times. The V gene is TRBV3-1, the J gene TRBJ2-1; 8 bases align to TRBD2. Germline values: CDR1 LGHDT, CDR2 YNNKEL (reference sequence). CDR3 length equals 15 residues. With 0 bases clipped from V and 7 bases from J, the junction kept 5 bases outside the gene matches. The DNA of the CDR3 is TGTGCCAGCAGCCAAGAGGCGGGAGGCGGAAATGAGCAGTTCTTC. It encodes CASSQEAGGGNEQFF.

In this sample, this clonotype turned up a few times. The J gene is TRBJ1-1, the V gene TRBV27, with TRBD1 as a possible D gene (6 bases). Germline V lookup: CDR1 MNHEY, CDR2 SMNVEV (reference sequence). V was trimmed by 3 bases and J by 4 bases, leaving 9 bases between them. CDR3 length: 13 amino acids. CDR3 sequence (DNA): TGTGCCAGCAGTTTCTCAGGGGCCACTGAAGCTTTCTTT. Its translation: CASSFSGATEAFF.

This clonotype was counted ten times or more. The DNA of the CDR3 is TGTGCCAGCAGCTTTGATTCCAGGGGGTTAATGAGGAACATTCAGTACTTC. Amino acids: CASSFDSRGLMRNIQYF. The rearrangement links TRBV11-2 to TRBJ2-4; 7 bases fit TRBD1. After removal of 3 bases from V and 7 bases from J, the junction contained 15 bases not matched to a gene. The CDR3 has 17 amino acids. Germline-derived CDR1 and CDR2 are SGHAT and FQNNGV.

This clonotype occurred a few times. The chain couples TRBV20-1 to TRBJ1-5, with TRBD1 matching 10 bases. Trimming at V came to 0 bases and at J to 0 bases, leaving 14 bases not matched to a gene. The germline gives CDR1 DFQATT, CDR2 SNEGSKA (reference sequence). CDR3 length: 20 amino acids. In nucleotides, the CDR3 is TGCAGTGCTAGAGATGTAGAACGGACAGGGGGATCACATAGCAATCAGCCCCAGCATTTT. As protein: CSARDVERTGGSHSNQPQHF.

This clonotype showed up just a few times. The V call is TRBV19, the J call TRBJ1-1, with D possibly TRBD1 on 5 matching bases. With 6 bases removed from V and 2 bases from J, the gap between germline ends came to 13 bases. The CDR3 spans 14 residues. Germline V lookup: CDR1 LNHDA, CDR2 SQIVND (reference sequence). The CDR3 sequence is CASSPGGYNTEAFF. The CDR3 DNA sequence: TGTGCCAGTAGCCCGGGGGGGTATAACACTGAAGCTTTCTTT.

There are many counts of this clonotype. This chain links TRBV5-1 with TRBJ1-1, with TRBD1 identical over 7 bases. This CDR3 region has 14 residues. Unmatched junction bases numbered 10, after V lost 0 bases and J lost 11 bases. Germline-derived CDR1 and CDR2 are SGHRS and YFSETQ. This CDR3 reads CASSLGPGQQNAFF. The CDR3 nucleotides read TGCGCCAGCAGCTTGGGGCCGGGACAGCAAAATGCTTTCTTT.